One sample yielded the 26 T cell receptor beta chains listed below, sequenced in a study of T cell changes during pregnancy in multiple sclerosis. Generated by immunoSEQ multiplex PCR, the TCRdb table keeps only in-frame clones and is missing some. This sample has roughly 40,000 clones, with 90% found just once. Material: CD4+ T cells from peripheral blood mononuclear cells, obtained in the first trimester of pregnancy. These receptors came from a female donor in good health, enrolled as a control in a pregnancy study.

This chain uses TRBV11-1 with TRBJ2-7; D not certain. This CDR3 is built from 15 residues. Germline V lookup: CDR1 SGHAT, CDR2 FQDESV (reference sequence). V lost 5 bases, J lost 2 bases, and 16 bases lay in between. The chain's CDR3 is CASSANSYSTYEQYF. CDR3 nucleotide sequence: TGTGCCAGCAGCGCAAACAGTTATTCGACCTACGAGCAGTACTTC.

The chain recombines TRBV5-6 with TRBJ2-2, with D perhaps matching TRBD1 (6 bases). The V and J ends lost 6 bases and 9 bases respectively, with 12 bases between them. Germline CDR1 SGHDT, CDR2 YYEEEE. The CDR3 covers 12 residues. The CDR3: CASTFQGRELFF. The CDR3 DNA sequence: TGTGCCAGCACCTTCCAGGGGAGGGAGCTGTTTTTT.

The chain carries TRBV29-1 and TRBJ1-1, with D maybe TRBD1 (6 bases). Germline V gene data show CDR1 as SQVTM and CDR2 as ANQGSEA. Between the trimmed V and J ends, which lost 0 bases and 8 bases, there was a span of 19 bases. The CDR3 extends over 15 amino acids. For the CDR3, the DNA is TGCAGCGTTGAAGATCAGGCTGGGGGGGCTTCCGAAGCTTTCTTT. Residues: CSVEDQAGGASEAFF.

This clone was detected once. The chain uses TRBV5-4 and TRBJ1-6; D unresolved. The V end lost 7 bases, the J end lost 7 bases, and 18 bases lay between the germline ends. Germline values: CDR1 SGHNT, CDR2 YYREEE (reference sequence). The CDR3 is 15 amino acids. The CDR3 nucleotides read TGTGCCAGCGCCGGTGGGTCAGACATCAATTCACCCCTCCACTTT. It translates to CASAGGSDINSPLHF.

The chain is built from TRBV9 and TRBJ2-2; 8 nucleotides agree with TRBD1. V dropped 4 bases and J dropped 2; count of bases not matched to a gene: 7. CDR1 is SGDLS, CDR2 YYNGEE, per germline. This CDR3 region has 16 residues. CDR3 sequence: CASSPRTGTNTGELFF. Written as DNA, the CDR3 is TGTGCCAGCAGCCCTCGGACAGGGACAAACACCGGGGAGCTGTTTTTT.

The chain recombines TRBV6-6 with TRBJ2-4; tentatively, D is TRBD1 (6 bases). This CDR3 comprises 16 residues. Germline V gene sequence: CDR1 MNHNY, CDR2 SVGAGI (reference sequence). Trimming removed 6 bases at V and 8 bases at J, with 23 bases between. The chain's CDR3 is CASSASARPKGDIQYF. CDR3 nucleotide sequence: TGTGCCAGCAGCGCCTCCGCTCGGCCGAAGGGGGACATTCAGTACTTC.

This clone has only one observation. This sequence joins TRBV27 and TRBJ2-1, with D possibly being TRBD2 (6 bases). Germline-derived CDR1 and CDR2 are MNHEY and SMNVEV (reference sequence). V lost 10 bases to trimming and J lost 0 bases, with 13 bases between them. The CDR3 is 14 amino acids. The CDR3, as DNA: TGTGCCACTCGGGACTCAAGCTCCTACAATGAGCAGTTCTTC. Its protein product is CATRDSSSYNEQFF.

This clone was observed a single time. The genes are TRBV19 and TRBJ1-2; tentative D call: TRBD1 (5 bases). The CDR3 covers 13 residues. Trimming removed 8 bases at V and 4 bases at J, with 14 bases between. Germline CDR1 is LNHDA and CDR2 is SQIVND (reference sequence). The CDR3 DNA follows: TGTGCCAGTGAGGGATCCGGGGGCTATGGCTACACCTTC. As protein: CASEGSGGYGYTF.

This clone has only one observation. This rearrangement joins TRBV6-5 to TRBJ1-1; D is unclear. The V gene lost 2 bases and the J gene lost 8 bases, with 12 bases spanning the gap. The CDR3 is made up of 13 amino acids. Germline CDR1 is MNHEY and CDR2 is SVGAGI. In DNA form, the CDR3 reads TGTGCCAGCAGTTACCGGGTCCGAGAAGAAGCTTTCTTT. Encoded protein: CASSYRVREEAFF.

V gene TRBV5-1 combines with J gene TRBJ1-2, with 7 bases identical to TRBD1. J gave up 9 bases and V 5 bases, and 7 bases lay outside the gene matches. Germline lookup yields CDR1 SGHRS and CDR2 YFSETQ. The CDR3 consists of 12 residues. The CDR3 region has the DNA TGCGCCAGCAGTCCTCAGGGGGACAGCTACACCTTC. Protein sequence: CASSPQGDSYTF.

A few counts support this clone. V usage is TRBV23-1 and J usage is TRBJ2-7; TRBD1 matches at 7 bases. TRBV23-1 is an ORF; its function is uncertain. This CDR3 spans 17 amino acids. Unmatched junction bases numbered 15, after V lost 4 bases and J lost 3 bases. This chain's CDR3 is CASSPPLLETGIYEQYF. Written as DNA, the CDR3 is TGCGCCAGCAGTCCCCCCCTACTCGAGACAGGGATCTACGAGCAGTACTTC.

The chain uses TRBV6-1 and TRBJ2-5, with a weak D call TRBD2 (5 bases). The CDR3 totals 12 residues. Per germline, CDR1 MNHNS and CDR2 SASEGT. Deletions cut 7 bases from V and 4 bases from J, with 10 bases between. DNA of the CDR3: TGTGCCAGCAACAGCGGTAGAGAGACCCAGTACTTC. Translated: CASNSGRETQYF.

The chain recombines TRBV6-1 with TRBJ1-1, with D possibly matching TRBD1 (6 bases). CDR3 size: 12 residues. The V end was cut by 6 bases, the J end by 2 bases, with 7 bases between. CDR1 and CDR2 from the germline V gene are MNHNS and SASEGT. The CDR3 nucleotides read TGTGCCAGCAGACAGGGTAACACTGAAGCTTTCTTT. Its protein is CASRQGNTEAFF.

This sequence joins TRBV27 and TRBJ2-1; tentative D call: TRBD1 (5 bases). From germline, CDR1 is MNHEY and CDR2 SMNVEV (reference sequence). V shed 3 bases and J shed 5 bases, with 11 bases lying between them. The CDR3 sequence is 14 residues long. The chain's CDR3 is CASSFKGANNEQFF. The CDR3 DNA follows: TGTGCCAGCAGTTTTAAAGGGGCCAACAATGAGCAGTTCTTC.

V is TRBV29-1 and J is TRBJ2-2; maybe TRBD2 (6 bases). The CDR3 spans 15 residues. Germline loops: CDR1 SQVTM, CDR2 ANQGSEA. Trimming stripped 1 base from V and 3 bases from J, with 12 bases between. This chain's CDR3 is CSVEVRGWYTGELFF. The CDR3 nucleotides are TGCAGCGTTGAAGTACGGGGGTGGTACACCGGGGAGCTGTTTTTT.

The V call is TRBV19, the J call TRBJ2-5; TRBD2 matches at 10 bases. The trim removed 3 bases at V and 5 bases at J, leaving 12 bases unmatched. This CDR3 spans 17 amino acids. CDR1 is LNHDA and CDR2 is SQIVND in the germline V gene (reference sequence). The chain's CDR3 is CASSMGLATGGYETQYF. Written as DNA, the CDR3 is TGTGCCAGTAGTATGGGACTAGCGACGGGAGGGTACGAGACCCAGTACTTC.

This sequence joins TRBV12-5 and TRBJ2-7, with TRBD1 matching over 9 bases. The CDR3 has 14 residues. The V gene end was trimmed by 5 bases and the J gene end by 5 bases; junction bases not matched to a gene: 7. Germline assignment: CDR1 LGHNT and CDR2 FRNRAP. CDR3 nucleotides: TGTGCTAGTGGTCCAAGGGACAGGGTTCACGAGCAGTACTTC. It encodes CASGPRDRVHEQYF.

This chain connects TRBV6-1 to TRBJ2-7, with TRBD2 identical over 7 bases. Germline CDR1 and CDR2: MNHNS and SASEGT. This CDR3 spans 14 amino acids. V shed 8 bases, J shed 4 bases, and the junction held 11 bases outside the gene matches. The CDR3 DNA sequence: TGTGCCAGCGGGAGGGGACCGGGGATTTACGAGCAGTACTTC. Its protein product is CASGRGPGIYEQYF.

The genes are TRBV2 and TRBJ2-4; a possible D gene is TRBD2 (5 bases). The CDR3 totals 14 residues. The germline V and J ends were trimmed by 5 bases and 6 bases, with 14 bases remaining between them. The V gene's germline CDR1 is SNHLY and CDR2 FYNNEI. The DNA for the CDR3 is TGTGCCAGCAGTCCTACCGGGGTAACAAACATTCAGTACTTC. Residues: CASSPTGVTNIQYF.

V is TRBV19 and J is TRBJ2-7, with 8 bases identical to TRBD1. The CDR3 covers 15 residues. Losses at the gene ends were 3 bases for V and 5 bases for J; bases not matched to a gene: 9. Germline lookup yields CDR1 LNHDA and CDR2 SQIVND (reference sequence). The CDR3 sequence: CASSMVRTGWHEQYF. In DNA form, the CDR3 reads TGTGCCAGTAGTATGGTCCGGACAGGGTGGCACGAGCAGTACTTC.

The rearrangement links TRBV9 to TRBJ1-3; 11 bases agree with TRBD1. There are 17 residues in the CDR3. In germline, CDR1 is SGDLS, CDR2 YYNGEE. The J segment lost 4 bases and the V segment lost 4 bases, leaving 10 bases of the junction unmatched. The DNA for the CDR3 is TGTGCCAGCAGCTCCTCTTTGGGGACAGGGGGAGGAAACACCATATATTTT. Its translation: CASSSSLGTGGGNTIYF.

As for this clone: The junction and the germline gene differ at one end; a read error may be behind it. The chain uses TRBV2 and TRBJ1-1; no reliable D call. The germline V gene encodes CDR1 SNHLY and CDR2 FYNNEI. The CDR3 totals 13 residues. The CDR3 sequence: CASSGGLKTEAFF. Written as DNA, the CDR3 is TGTGCCAGCAGTGGAGGGCTGAAGACTGAAGCTTTCTTT.

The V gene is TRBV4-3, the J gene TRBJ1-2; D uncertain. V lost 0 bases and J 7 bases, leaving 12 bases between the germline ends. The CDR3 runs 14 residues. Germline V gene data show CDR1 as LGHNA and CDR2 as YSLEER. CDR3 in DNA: TGCGCCAGCAGCCAAGATCTTGGCTTCGTTGGCTACACCTTC. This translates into CASSQDLGFVGYTF.

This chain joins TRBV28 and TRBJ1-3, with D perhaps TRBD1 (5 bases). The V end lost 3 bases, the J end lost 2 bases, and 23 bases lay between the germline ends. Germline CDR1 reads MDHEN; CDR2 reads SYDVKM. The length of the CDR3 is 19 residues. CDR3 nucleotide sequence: TGTGCCAGCAGTTTTGTTTCTGCTACCCAGGGTTCGGCTGGAAACACCATATATTTT. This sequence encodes CASSFVSATQGSAGNTIYF. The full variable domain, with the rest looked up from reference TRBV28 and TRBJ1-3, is DVKVTQSSRYLVKRTGEKVFLECVQDMDHENMFWYRQDPGLGLRLIYFSYDVKMKEKGDIPEGYSVSREKKERFSLILESASTNQTSMYLCASSFVSATQGSAGNTIYFGEGSWLTVV.

CDR3 DNA: TGTGCCAGCAGCAAAGAAACAGTCACCTACGAGCAGTACTTC. Translating it yields CASSKETVTYEQYF. The rearrangement uses TRBV21-1 and TRBJ2-7; the DNA was not compared with TRBD1, the D call given in the table. TRBV21-1 is assigned pseudogene status. CDR3 length: 14 amino acids.

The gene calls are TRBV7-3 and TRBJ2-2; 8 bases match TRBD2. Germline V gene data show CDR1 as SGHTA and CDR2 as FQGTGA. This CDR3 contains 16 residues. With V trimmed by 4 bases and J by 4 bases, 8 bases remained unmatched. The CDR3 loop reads CASSSTSGPLTGELFF. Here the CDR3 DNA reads TGTGCCAGCAGCTCTACTAGCGGACCACTCACCGGGGAGCTGTTTTTT.